This is a list of T cell receptor beta chains from one sample in a study of blood T cell repertoires in COVID-19. Measured with immunoSEQ multiplex PCR; TCRdb has only the in-frame clones, and not every one. Counted here are fewer than 250,000 clones, 80% to 90% occurring once; the ten biggest clones make up roughly 4%. Sequences were obtained from peripheral blood. The origin of the receptors is a man in his fifties with acute or convalescent COVID-19. The CDR3 runs from the conserved cysteine through the conserved F or W. The D gene is left open where the match is weak. Clone size is shown for a subset of rows, as once, few, many or a class of expanded clone.

-,-,TRBJ1-1,TRBV6-6,TGTGCCAGCACTATGTCAGGGGTACCTGAAGCTTTCTTT,CASTMSGVPEAFF
many,-,TRBJ2-7,TRBV27,TGTGCCAGCAGCGCAACAGGGCTCTACGAGCAGTACTTC,CASSATGLYEQYF
-,TRBD2,TRBJ2-7,TRBV28,TGTGCCAGCAGTTCCCCACTAGCGGGGGATTACGAGCAGTACTTC,CASSSPLAGDYEQYF
-,TRBD1,TRBJ1-1,TRBV27,TGTGCCAGCAGACAACTAACGACAGGGGACACTGAAGCTTTCTTT,CASRQLTTGDTEAFF
once,TRBD1,TRBJ2-5,TRBV10-1,TGCGCCAGCGCTGGACAGGGTGGGGAGACCCAGTACTTC,CASAGQGGETQYF
-,-,TRBJ2-7,TRBV13,TGTGCCAGCAGCCGAGACAGGACCCCCACCTACGAGCAGTACTTC,CASSRDRTPTYEQYF
-,-,TRBJ1-2,TRBV6-5,TGTGCCAGCAGTTACGGGGCCTCAGGGCTCGATGGCTACACCTTC,CASSYGASGLDGYTF
-,TRBD1,TRBJ2-1,TRBV7-3,TGTGCCAGCAGCCCGGGACAGTCATACGATGAGCAGTTCTTC,CASSPGQSYDEQFF
once,TRBD1,TRBJ1-2,TRBV19,TGTGCCAGTAGACGCCCTGACAGGGACTATGGCTACACCTTC,CASRRPDRDYGYTF
once,-,TRBJ1-1,TRBV18,TGTGCCAGCTCACCCTTCCGTTTGGAGGACGAAGCTTTCTTT,CASSPFRLEDEAFF
-,-,TRBJ1-1,TRBV30,TGTGCCTGGAACCCGGGGGACACTGAAGCTTTCTTT,CAWNPGDTEAFF
-,TRBD2,TRBJ2-1,TRBV10-3,TGTGCCATCAGTGAAACCGGGACTAGACAAGGCGGGGAGCAGTTCTTC,CAISETGTRQGGEQFF
-,-,TRBJ2-7,TRBV14,TGTGCCAGCAGCCAAGCGTACAGGGCGGAAGGGCAGTACTTC,CASSQAYRAEGQYF
-,TRBD1,TRBJ1-1,TRBV18,TGTGCCAGCTCGGAGACAGGGGGCGACACTGAAGCTTTCTTT,CASSETGGDTEAFF
-,TRBD2,TRBJ2-1,TRBV5-1,TGCGCCAGCAGCTCTACGGGGGGGAAAAATGAGCAGTTCTTC,CASSSTGGKNEQFF
-,-,TRBJ1-3,TRBV6-5,TGTGCCAGCAGTTACTCGATAGGGGGTGGAAACACCATATATTTT,CASSYSIGGGNTIYF
-,TRBD1,TRBJ1-2,TRBV12-3/TRBV12-4,TGTGCCAGCAGTCCCGGGACAGTTAACGGCTACACCTTC,CASSPGTVNGYTF
-,TRBD2,TRBJ2-5,TRBV2,TGTGCCAGTCGGTGGCTAGCGGGAGCAATAGAGTCGGAGACCCAGTACTTC,CASRWLAGAIESETQYF
few,TRBD1,TRBJ2-1,TRBV24-1,TGTGCCACCAGCAAGGGCAGGGGGACGAATGAGCAGTTCTTC,CATSKGRGTNEQFF
-,-,TRBJ1-1,TRBV18,TGTGCCAGCTCACCACCGGGACTGGCGAACACTGAAGCTTTCTTT,CASSPPGLANTEAFF
-,-,TRBJ2-7,TRBV27,TGTGCCAGCAGCCCCAGGGTAGCCTACGAGCAGTACTTC,CASSPRVAYEQYF
-,-,TRBJ1-5,TRBV12-3/TRBV12-4,TGTGCCAGCAGTTTAGGGGGGCCGAGTCACCAGCATTTT,CASSLGGPSHQHF
-,TRBD1,TRBJ1-2,TRBV6-5,TGTGCCGTAAGGGGACAGGAGGGAGGCTACACCTTC,CAVRGQEGGYTF
-,-,TRBJ1-6,TRBV27,TGTGCCAGCAGTTTACTCCGAGGGATAACTAATTCACCCCTCCACTTT,CASSLLRGITNSPLHF
-,TRBD2,TRBJ2-1,TRBV10-3,TGTGCCATCAGTGAACGTCGGGAGGGGATCAATGAGCAGTTCTTC,CAISERREGINEQFF
-,TRBD1,TRBJ1-2,TRBV5-5,TGTGCCAGCAGCCAGGGACAGGGGTTTGGCTACACCTTC,CASSQGQGFGYTF
-,TRBD1,TRBJ1-6,TRBV5-1,TGCGCCAGCAGCAAAGGGACAGCAGGTTCCTATAATTCACCCCTCCACTTT,CASSKGTAGSYNSPLHF
once,-,TRBJ1-3,TRBV6-5,TGTGCCAGCAGTTACCGAGGGATTGGAAACACCATATATTTT,CASSYRGIGNTIYF
-,-,TRBJ2-2,TRBV6-5,TGTGCCAGCAGTTACTCGACGGGGGGCGCGGCCGGGGAGCTGTTTTTT,CASSYSTGGAAGELFF
-,TRBD1,TRBJ2-2,TRBV18,TGTGCCAGCTCACCTCTAGGGGGACAGCTGAACACCGGGGAGCTGTTTTTT,CASSPLGGQLNTGELFF
-,-,TRBJ1-3,TRBV6-5,TGTGCCAGCAGTTACTCACCAGGGCTAGGAAACACCATATATTTT,CASSYSPGLGNTIYF
-,TRBD1,TRBJ2-2,TRBV5-4,TGTGCCAGCAGCCCGGGGACAGATAACACCGGGGAGCTGTTTTTT,CASSPGTDNTGELFF
-,-,TRBJ2-7,TRBV18,TGTGCCAGCTTAGTCCAAGGAGGTGCGGGAGAGCAGTACTTC,CASLVQGGAGEQYF
-,-,TRBJ2-5,TRBV7-3,TGTGCCAGCAGCGCCGGACAGCGAGAGACCCAGTACTTC,CASSAGQRETQYF
-,-,TRBJ2-3,TRBV7-3,TGTGCCAGCAGCAAAGCTAGCGCTTGGGGGGATACGCAGTATTTT,CASSKASAWGDTQYF
-,-,TRBJ2-3,TRBV6-5,TGTGCCACCCGCTACTCCAGGCAGGGCGCAGATACGCAGTATTTT,CATRYSRQGADTQYF
-,TRBD2,TRBJ2-7,TRBV28,TGTGCCAGCACCTCATTCGGGGGGGCCTACGAGCAGTACTTC,CASTSFGGAYEQYF